Given below is one T cell receptor (beta chain) in context. The ends were cut back, 6 bases at V and 5 bases at J, with 14 bases in the middle. The length of the CDR3 is 13 residues. TCRdb reprocessed the 5' RACE reads via MiXCR and lists one record per CDR3 protein. The sample has some 250,000 distinct CDR3 sequences; around 11% are singletons. This sample was included in a study of CD8 T cells in ankylosing spondylitis. The V call is TRBV12-3 or TRBV12-4, the J call TRBJ2-7; a weak D match, TRBD1 (6 bases). Sequencing was done on a sample of blood, either unsorted or a sorted T cell fraction (not recorded which). The origin of this receptor is a male donor with ankylosing spondylitis or in good health (not recorded which). CDR3 protein: CASSPSGVNEQYF. In DNA, the CDR3 is TGTGCCAGCAGCCCCTCAGGGGTCAACGAGCAGTACTTC.